This passage covers 20 T cell receptor beta chains from one sample sequenced in a study of response to subunit inactivated influenza vaccine. TCRdb used MiXCR to reprocess the RT-PCR reads, holding one entry per CDR3 protein. The table has 150,000 to 200,000 distinct CDR3 sequences, about an eighth seen once; the top ten hold 29%. In addition, the sample was reused for a study of T cells expressing NK-cell markers. That investigation notes: 5'RACE template switching built TCR beta cDNA with unique molecular identifiers.

The material was CD8+ T cells sorted from PBMCs, obtained roughly 12 days after vaccination. These receptors were taken from a man between 50 and 59 years old who received an inactivated influenza vaccine.

This sequence joins TRBV9 and TRBJ2-3, with TRBD2 identical over 8 bases. CDR1 is SGDLS, CDR2 YYNGEE, per germline. V lost 0 bases and J lost 2; bases outside the gene matches: 5. The CDR3 has 16 amino acids. The CDR3 reads CASSVEGLAHTDTQYF. The CDR3 DNA reads TGTGCCAGCAGCGTAGAAGGACTAGCCCACACAGATACGCAGTATTTT. The full variable domain, rest sourced from reference TRBV9 and TRBJ2-3, is DSGVTQTPKHLITATGQRVTLRCSPRSGDLSVYWYQQSLDQGLQFLIQYYNGEERAKGNILERFSAQQFPDLHSELNLSSLELGDSALYFCASSVEGLAHTDTQYFGPGTRLTVL.

The chain couples TRBV7-6 to TRBJ2-5; D is uncertain. The length of the CDR3 is 14 residues. The V end lost 1 base, the J end lost 1 base, and 7 bases lay between the germline ends. The germline gives CDR1 SGHVS, CDR2 FNYEAQ. The CDR3 nucleotides read TGTGCCAGCAGCTTAGAGCCCATCCAAGAGACCCAGTACTTC. Its translation is CASSLEPIQETQYF.

The chain is built from TRBV20-1 and TRBJ2-4; tentatively, D is TRBD1 or TRBD2 (7 bases each). Trimming removed 0 bases at V and 4 bases at J, with 13 bases between. Germline loops: CDR1 DFQATT, CDR2 SNEGSKA (reference sequence). The CDR3 loop spans 15 amino acids. This CDR3 is CSARDRQGGKNIQYF. The DNA for the CDR3 is TGCAGTGCTAGAGATCGTCAGGGGGGGAAAAACATTCAGTACTTC.

In this sample, this clonotype turned up a few times. The genes are TRBV10-1 and TRBJ1-1; 8 bases are a match to TRBD1. The trim removed 1 base at V and 4 bases at J, leaving 5 bases unmatched. The CDR3 consists of 15 residues. The germline V gene encodes CDR1 WNHNN and CDR2 SYGVQD (reference sequence). Here the CDR3 DNA reads TGCGCCAGCAGTGAGTGGACAGGGCGTGGCACTGAAGCTTTCTTT. Its protein is CASSEWTGRGTEAFF.

V usage is TRBV23-1 and J usage is TRBJ2-3, with 8 bases lining up with TRBD2. TRBV23-1 is assigned to the ORF class and has an uncertain function. This CDR3 is 10 amino acids long. V shed 11 bases, J shed 8 bases, and the junction held 3 bases outside the gene matches. Written as DNA, the CDR3 is TGCGCCCCGGGGGGGGGTACGCAGTATTTT. Encoded protein: CAPGGGTQYF.

This clonotype occurred a few times. V and J are TRBV29-1 and TRBJ2-3; D gene unclear. Germline CDR1 is SQVTM and CDR2 is ANQGSEA. The V gene lost 4 bases and the J gene lost 5 bases, with 7 bases spanning the gap. The CDR3 has 11 amino acids. CDR3 loop: CSVVLLDTQYF. CDR3 nucleotide sequence: TGCAGCGTTGTTTTGTTAGATACGCAGTATTTT.

This chain joins TRBV27 and TRBJ2-5; D uncertain. Germline V gives CDR1 MNHEY, CDR2 SMNVEV (reference sequence). The CDR3 has 13 residues. V was clipped by 0 bases and J by 0 bases, with 2 bases between them. The CDR3 nucleotides are TGTGCCAGCAGTTTATCCTACCAAGAGACCCAGTACTTC. Translating gives CASSLSYQETQYF.

This clonotype was detected many times. The chain recombines TRBV19 with TRBJ2-1; 11 bases align to TRBD2. The ends lost 4 bases at V and 3 bases at J; junction bases unmatched: 5. CDR1 and CDR2 (germline): LNHDA, SQIVND (reference sequence). The CDR3 is 16 amino acids. CDR3 in DNA: TGTGCCAGTAGTAGAACTAGCGGGAGCGGCTACAATGAGCAGTTCTTC. As protein: CASSRTSGSGYNEQFF.

The sample holds a few counts of this clonotype. The chain recombines TRBV4-3 with TRBJ2-7; D ambiguous. There are 16 residues in the CDR3. Germline V gene sequence: CDR1 LGHNA, CDR2 YSLEER. V was shortened by 1 base and J by 2 bases, with 15 bases between the two germline ends. The CDR3 protein is CASSQGAWGSAYEQYF. The CDR3, as DNA: TGCGCCAGCAGCCAAGGGGCCTGGGGAAGCGCCTACGAGCAGTACTTC.

This clonotype has a handful of counts. This chain connects TRBV6-6 to TRBJ2-1, with D perhaps TRBD2 (5 bases). CDR3 length equals 13 residues. Germline V gives CDR1 MNHNY, CDR2 SVGAGI (reference sequence). V lost 2 bases, J lost 8 bases, and 10 bases lay in between. The CDR3 bases are TGTGCCAGCAGTTACCGGGGAATGGATGAGCAGTTCTTC. Translation: CASSYRGMDEQFF.

The chain couples TRBV15 to TRBJ1-3; D possibly corresponds to TRBD1 (6 bases). Germline CDR1 is LNHNV and CDR2 is YYDKDF (reference sequence). This CDR3 has 16 residues. V dropped 3 bases and J dropped 0 bases, with 12 bases sitting between them. The CDR3 reads CATSRTGLSSGNTIYF. The CDR3 DNA follows: TGTGCCACCAGCAGGACAGGACTGAGCTCTGGAAACACCATATATTTT. Drawing the rest from reference TRBV15 and TRBJ1-3, the complete variable domain is DAMVIQNPRYQVTQFGKPVTLSCSQTLNHNVMYWYQQKSSQAPKLLFHYYDKDFNNEADTPDNFQSRRPNTSFCFLDIRSPGLGDTAMYLCATSRTGLSSGNTIYFGEGSWLTVV.

This clonotype turned up a few times. The chain is built from TRBV29-1 and TRBJ2-1, with 10 positions matching TRBD2. The CDR3 loop spans 14 amino acids. Losses at the gene ends were 1 base for V and 9 bases for J; bases not matched to a gene: 6. Germline V gene sequence: CDR1 SQVTM, CDR2 ANQGSEA. The DNA of the CDR3 is TGCAGCGTTGAAGCCAGCGGGGGGGTATTTGAGCAGTTCTTC. The encoded protein is CSVEASGGVFEQFF.

The chain combines TRBV29-1 with TRBJ2-7; the match to TRBD2 covers 13 bases. Germline-derived CDR1 and CDR2 are SQVTM and ANQGSEA. This CDR3 is 15 amino acids long. Losses at the gene ends were 0 bases for V and 7 bases for J; bases not matched to a gene: 6. The CDR3 is CSVEDRLAGGGEQYF. CDR3 DNA: TGCAGCGTTGAAGACCGACTAGCGGGAGGCGGTGAGCAGTACTTC.

This clonotype was counted between two and nine times. The chain is built from TRBV11-2 and TRBJ2-2; D is possibly TRBD1 (6 bases). The CDR3 spans 15 residues. Trimming removed 1 base at V and 7 bases at J, with 13 bases between. The germline CDR1 and CDR2 sequences are SGHAT and FQNNGV. This CDR3 reads CASSLGQVSGGELFF. CDR3 coding DNA: TGTGCCAGCAGCTTAGGACAGGTCTCGGGCGGGGAGCTGTTTTTT.

This clonotype was seen more than once but under ten times. This sequence joins TRBV9 and TRBJ2-7; D might be TRBD1 or TRBD2, each matching 5 bases. CDR1 SGDLS and CDR2 YYNGEE come from the germline V gene. There are 13 residues in the CDR3. The V end lost 4 bases, the J end lost 6 bases, and 14 bases lay between the germline ends. As DNA, the CDR3 is TGTGCCAGCAGCTCGGGACGGGTCGGCGAGCAGTACTTC. Residues: CASSSGRVGEQYF.

V and J are TRBV4-2 and TRBJ1-4, with D hard to call. This CDR3 has 15 amino acids. In germline, CDR1 is LGHNA, CDR2 YNFKEQ. Deletions cut 0 bases from V and 8 bases from J, with 13 bases between. CDR3 amino acids: CASSQERGLQEKLFF. For the CDR3, the DNA is TGTGCCAGCAGCCAAGAGCGGGGTTTACAAGAAAAACTGTTTTTT.

This clonotype was counted a few times. The chain couples TRBV10-2 to TRBJ2-1, with D uncertain. This CDR3 spans 15 amino acids. The germline V and J ends were trimmed by 2 bases and 0 bases, with 8 bases remaining between them. CDR1 WSHSY and CDR2 SAAADI come from the germline V gene. The DNA of the CDR3 is TGCGCCAGCAGTGAGGACCGAAGCTCCTACAATGAGCAGTTCTTC. The encoded protein is CASSEDRSSYNEQFF.

This clonotype was observed a few times. This chain connects TRBV16 to TRBJ1-5; D unresolved. The CDR3 extends over 14 amino acids. The germline V gene has CDR1 KGHSY and CDR2 FQNENV. Trimming took off 0 bases at V and 1 base at J, with 4 bases between the two ends. CDR3 region: CASSQSGSNQPQHF. CDR3 nucleotide sequence: TGTGCCAGCAGCCAATCGGGGAGCAATCAGCCCCAGCATTTT.

A few counts support this clonotype. The CDR3 DNA follows: TGTGCCAGCAGCCAAACCGGGACAACTACCTACGAGCAGTACTTC. Translating gives CASSQTGTTTYEQYF. The chain carries TRBV14 and TRBJ2-7, with D tentatively TRBD1 (6 bases). Germline V lookup: CDR1 SGHDN, CDR2 FVKESK. The CDR3 is 15 residues long. Trimming cost V 2 bases and J 2 bases, with 13 bases left between them. Full variable domain (remainder filled in from reference TRBV14 and TRBJ2-7): EAGVTQFPSHSVIEKGQTVTLRCDPISGHDNLYWYRRVMGKEIKFLLHFVKESKQDESGMPNNRFLAERTGGTYSTLKVQPAELEDSGVYFCASSQTGTTTYEQYFGPGTRLTVT.

This clonotype was seen more than once but under ten times. This rearrangement joins TRBV20-1 to TRBJ2-5; D possibly corresponds to TRBD1 (6 bases). The CDR3 length is 13 residues. V gave up 2 bases and J gave up 5 bases, with 12 bases separating them. Germline V lookup: CDR1 DFQATT, CDR2 SNEGSKA (reference sequence). The CDR3 DNA follows: TGCAGTGCTAGAAACAGGGCAAGGGAGACCCAGTACTTC. This codes for CSARNRARETQYF.